The entry below describes one TCR beta chain. What it binds is unknown. The record originates from a study of monozygotic twins with inflammatory bowel disease. General study findings and limits: The study supported no single strong signal or clonotype linked to IBD.

This CDR3 comprises 14 residues. For every TCR library, around 3,700 ng of total RNA was used. TCRdb processed the 5' RACE reads again and assigns one entry to each CDR3 protein, with no DNA. Its listing shows roughly 320,000 distinct CDR3 sequences. The sample taken for sequencing was blood. The rearrangement joins TRBV12-3 or TRBV12-4 to TRBJ1-1. The clonotype originates from a human donor with ulcerative colitis or Crohn's disease, or a healthy co-twin of an affected twin (not recorded which). CDR3 sequence: CASLKLGSNTEAFF.